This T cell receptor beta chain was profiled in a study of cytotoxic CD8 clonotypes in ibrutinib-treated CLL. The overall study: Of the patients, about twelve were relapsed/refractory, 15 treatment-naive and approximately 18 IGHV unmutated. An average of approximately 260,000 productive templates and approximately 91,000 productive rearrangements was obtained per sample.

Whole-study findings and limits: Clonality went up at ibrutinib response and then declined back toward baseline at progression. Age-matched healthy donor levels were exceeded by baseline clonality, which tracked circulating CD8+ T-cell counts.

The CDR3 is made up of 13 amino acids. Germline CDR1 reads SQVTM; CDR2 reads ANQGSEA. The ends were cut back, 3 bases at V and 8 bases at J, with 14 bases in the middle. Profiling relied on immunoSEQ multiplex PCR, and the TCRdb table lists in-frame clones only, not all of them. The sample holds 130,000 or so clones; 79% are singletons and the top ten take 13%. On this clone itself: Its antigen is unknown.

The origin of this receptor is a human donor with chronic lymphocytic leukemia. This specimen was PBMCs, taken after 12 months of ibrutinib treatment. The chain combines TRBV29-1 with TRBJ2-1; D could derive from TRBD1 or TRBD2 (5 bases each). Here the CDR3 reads CSVDGTRGDEQFF. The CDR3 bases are TGCAGCGTTGACGGTACTAGAGGGGATGAGCAGTTCTTC.